A single sample gave rise to the 24 T cell receptor beta chains below, sequenced in a study of CD8+ T cells in alopecia areata. Isolated RNA was reverse transcribed into cDNA used as the sequencing template. Measured with immunoSEQ multiplex PCR; TCRdb has only the in-frame clones, and not every one. The sample has roughly 250,000 clones, roughly two thirds seen once. Sequences were derived from CD4+ T cells sorted from blood, sampled at week 0. These receptors all stem from a human donor with alopecia areata.

The chain employs TRBV29-1 and TRBJ2-3, with D perhaps being TRBD1 or TRBD2 (5 bases each). The CDR3 contains 13 residues. With 6 bases removed from V and 5 bases from J, the gap between germline ends came to 15 bases. The V gene's germline CDR1 is SQVTM and CDR2 ANQGSEA. CDR3 loop: CSVKWDPEDTQYF. The CDR3 bases are TGCAGCGTAAAGTGGGACCCCGAAGATACGCAGTATTTT.

The chain is built from TRBV7-3 and TRBJ2-2; no definite D call. CDR1 and CDR2 from the germline V gene are SGHTA and FQGTGA. This CDR3 is 16 amino acids long. V shed 3 bases and J shed 3 bases, with 14 bases lying between them. CDR3 in amino acids: CASSFSWGPYTGELFF. CDR3 DNA sequence: TGTGCCAGCAGCTTTAGTTGGGGTCCGTACACCGGGGAGCTGTTTTTT.

The rearrangement links TRBV6-1 to TRBJ2-5, with 10 bases aligning to TRBD1. Germline trimming cut 3 bases from V and 4 bases from J; bases unmatched to any gene: 5. The CDR3 is made up of 15 amino acids. Per the germline V gene, CDR1 is MNHNS and CDR2 is SASEGT. The DNA for the CDR3 is TGTGCCAGCAGTGACGGGACAGGGGTTGCAGAGACCCAGTACTTC. Translated, it gives CASSDGTGVAETQYF.

The genes are TRBV29-1 and TRBJ2-3; D perhaps matches TRBD1 (5 bases). V lost 7 bases and J lost 0, with 14 bases in between. There are 14 residues in the CDR3. Germline values: CDR1 SQVTM, CDR2 ANQGSEA. In DNA, the CDR3 is TGCAGCGCGCAGGGATTACTCAGCACAGATACGCAGTATTTT. It is translated as CSAQGLLSTDTQYF.

The V gene is TRBV2, the J gene TRBJ2-7, with 7 bases aligning to TRBD1. Germline values: CDR1 SNHLY, CDR2 FYNNEI. This CDR3 has 14 residues. Trimming took 8 bases from V and 6 from J; bases not matched to a gene: 13. CDR3 amino acids: CASRPEGAGGEQYF. CDR3 coding DNA: TGTGCCAGCCGTCCCGAGGGGGCTGGGGGCGAGCAGTACTTC.

This clone turned up a few times. The J gene is TRBJ2-3, the V gene TRBV18; 8 nucleotides line up with TRBD1. J was trimmed by 4 bases and V by 0 bases; bases with no gene match: 6. In germline, CDR1 is KGHSH, CDR2 LQKENI. The CDR3 is 16 amino acids. The CDR3 DNA reads as TGTGCCAGCTCACCACCTCAGGGGGCCTTAGCAGATACGCAGTATTTT. Translating gives CASSPPQGALADTQYF.

This clone was found once. This sequence joins TRBV19 and TRBJ1-5; no definite D call. This CDR3 has 12 amino acids. Germline CDR1 is LNHDA and CDR2 is SQIVND (reference sequence). Between the trimmed V and J ends, which lost 8 bases and 12 bases, there was a span of 17 bases. The CDR3 DNA reads as TGTGCCAGTTCGAGGAGCGGCGGAATCCAGCATTTT. Amino acid sequence: CASSRSGGIQHF.

The chain combines TRBV6-6 with TRBJ1-5, with D tentatively TRBD1 (6 bases). CDR3 length: 16 residues. The germline V gene encodes CDR1 MNHNY and CDR2 SVGAGI (reference sequence). The V and J ends lost 2 bases and 5 bases respectively, with 16 bases between them. CDR3 nucleotide sequence: TGTGCCAGCAGTTACAAGGCGGGGGCGCAGGATCAGCCCCAGCATTTT. Translating it yields CASSYKAGAQDQPQHF.

In its sample, this clone was seen a few times. The V call is TRBV19, the J call TRBJ2-7; D is undetermined. There are 11 residues in the CDR3. With 5 bases removed from V and 6 bases from J, the gap between germline ends came to 8 bases. Germline V gene lookup returns CDR1 LNHDA and CDR2 SQIVND (reference sequence). Here the CDR3 reads CASSHRREQYF. The CDR3 DNA reads as TGTGCCAGTAGTCATCGGCGCGAGCAGTACTTC.

As DNA, the CDR3 is TGTGCCAGCAGTTTAGGGCAAGAAAATTCACCCCTCCACTTT. Translation gives CASSLGQENSPLHF. V is TRBV27 and J is TRBJ1-6, with D uncertain. The germline CDR1 and CDR2 sequences are MNHEY and SMNVEV (reference sequence). Trimming removed 2 bases from V and 7 bases from J, with 9 bases in between. This CDR3 has 14 amino acids.

DNA of the CDR3: TGTGCCTGGATCCTGAGGGTGAACACTGAAGCTTTCTTT. The encoded protein is CAWILRVNTEAFF. V usage is TRBV30 and J usage is TRBJ1-1; D not resolved. Trimming took 4 bases from V and 0 from J, leaving 9 bases between them. Germline-derived CDR1 and CDR2 are GTSNPN and SVGIG (reference sequence). This CDR3 comprises 13 residues.

This clone was counted a few times. The gene calls are TRBV6-5 and TRBJ1-4; TRBD1 aligns across 9 bases. J was trimmed by 7 bases and V by 0 bases; bases with no gene match: 3. Germline loops: CDR1 MNHEY, CDR2 SVGAGI. The CDR3 is made up of 15 amino acids. The DNA for the CDR3 is TGTGCCAGCAGTTACTCGAACAGGGGGCGTGAAAAACTGTTTTTT. Its protein is CASSYSNRGREKLFF.

This rearrangement joins TRBV29-1 to TRBJ1-2, with D maybe TRBD1 (5 bases). The ends were cut back, 4 bases at V and 7 bases at J, with 16 bases in the middle. CDR1 and CDR2 (germline): SQVTM, ANQGSEA. The CDR3 has 13 amino acids. CDR3 sequence (DNA): TGCAGCGTTGGTCTCGACAGAATCGGTGGCTACACCTTC. This gives the protein CSVGLDRIGGYTF.

The chain combines TRBV11-2 with TRBJ1-1, with unresolved D. Germline V gene lookup returns CDR1 SGHAT and CDR2 FQNNGV. V shed 1 base and J shed 1 base, with 10 bases lying between them. The length of the CDR3 is 15 residues. This CDR3 reads CASSLGVLGNTEAFF. CDR3 sequence (DNA): TGTGCCAGCAGCTTAGGGGTGCTCGGGAACACTGAAGCTTTCTTT.

The chain combines TRBV30 with TRBJ2-1; 9 bases map to TRBD1. Germline V gives CDR1 GTSNPN, CDR2 SVGIG (reference sequence). The CDR3 covers 13 residues. V shed 4 bases and J 6 bases; nucleotides not matched to a gene: 4. CDR3 in DNA: TGTGCCTGGACCTGGGACAGGGTCAATGAGCAGTTCTTC. This translates into CAWTWDRVNEQFF.

The J gene is TRBJ2-1, the V gene TRBV5-4; D is possibly TRBD2 (5 bases). Trimming pared 4 bases from V and 2 bases from J, leaving 16 bases between. Germline V CDR1 and CDR2: SGHNT, YYREEE (reference sequence). The CDR3 is 16 residues long. The CDR3 is CASSATQLGAYNEQFF. The CDR3 nucleotides are TGTGCCAGCAGCGCTACCCAGTTGGGAGCCTACAATGAGCAGTTCTTC.

V gene TRBV29-1 combines with J gene TRBJ2-6; D not resolved. V was cut by 0 bases and J by 1 base, with 7 bases left in between. CDR3 length equals 15 residues. Germline V lookup: CDR1 SQVTM, CDR2 ANQGSEA. This CDR3 is CSVEDRASGANVLTF. The CDR3 nucleotides read TGCAGCGTTGAAGATCGGGCGTCTGGGGCCAACGTCCTGACTTTC.

The CDR3 spells CASTERGTNYEQYF. CDR3 bases: TGTGCCAGCACCGAGCGGGGGACAAACTACGAGCAGTACTTC. The chain links TRBV5-6 to TRBJ2-7, with 8 bases that match TRBD2. With V trimmed by 6 bases and J by 3 bases, 8 bases remained unmatched. This CDR3 contains 14 residues. From germline, CDR1 is SGHDT and CDR2 YYEEEE.

The CDR3: CSGEQVSGELFF. The CDR3 DNA sequence: TGCAGCGGAGAACAGGTCTCCGGGGAGCTGTTTTTT. The rearrangement joins TRBV29-1 to TRBJ2-2; perhaps TRBD1 as D (5 bases). Trimming removed 7 bases from V and 6 bases from J, with 12 bases in between. This CDR3 comprises 12 residues. Germline CDR1 and CDR2: SQVTM and ANQGSEA.

By frequency in the sample, this clone is medium-sized (0.01 to 0.1%). V usage is TRBV7-3 and J usage is TRBJ2-1, with 7 positions matching TRBD2. The CDR3 is 14 residues long. Per germline, CDR1 SGHTA and CDR2 FQGTGA. Germline trimming cut 0 bases from V and 10 bases from J; bases unmatched to any gene: 6. The DNA of the CDR3 is TGTGCCAGCAGCTTAACCGGGGGAGCGGGAGAGCAGTTCTTC. Amino acid sequence: CASSLTGGAGEQFF.

This chain uses TRBV6-5 with TRBJ1-5, with 11 bases aligning to TRBD1. Germline V CDR1 and CDR2: MNHEY, SVGAGI. Losses at the gene ends were 8 bases for V and 4 bases for J; bases not matched to a gene: 1. This CDR3 has 13 amino acids. The CDR3 here is CASRDRGNQPQHF. The CDR3 nucleotides are TGTGCCAGCCGGGACAGGGGGAATCAGCCCCAGCATTTT.

The chain carries TRBV29-1 and TRBJ1-1; D unclear. CDR3 size: 13 residues. With 6 bases removed from V and 8 bases from J, the gap between germline ends came to 19 bases. CDR1 and CDR2 from the germline V gene are SQVTM and ANQGSEA. The CDR3 nucleotides read TGCAGCGTCACCTCAAGAGGGCTGGAGGAAGCTTTCTTT. The encoded protein is CSVTSRGLEEAFF.

This CDR3 is CASSGQGQGAWETQYF. CDR3 in DNA: TGTGCCAGCAGTGGACAGGGACAGGGGGCTTGGGAGACCCAGTACTTC. This chain uses TRBV6-1 with TRBJ2-5, with 12 bases aligning to TRBD1. The germline gives CDR1 MNHNS, CDR2 SASEGT. The CDR3 length is 16 residues. With V trimmed by 4 bases and J by 5 bases, 8 bases remained unmatched.

For this clone: The sample contains more than one DNA sequence encoding this CDR3. This chain joins TRBV29-1 and TRBJ2-6; tentatively, D is TRBD2 (5 bases). The CDR3 covers 13 residues. V was trimmed by 5 bases and J by 2 bases, leaving 7 bases between them. Germline V gene lookup returns CDR1 SQVTM and CDR2 ANQGSEA. The CDR3 protein is CSVLRAGANVLTF. CDR3 bases: TGCAGCGTTCTGAGGGCTGGGGCCAACGTCCTGACTTTC.